This TCR beta chain emerged from a study of cytomegalovirus exposure and HLA in healthy donors. Despite likely unrecorded immune exposures, the donors were nominally healthy at the time of sampling. V was shortened by 1 base and J by 4 bases, with 11 bases between the two germline ends. The CDR3 covers 15 residues. Germline lookup yields CDR1 SGHVS and CDR2 FQNEAQ. The PCR contained 60 Vbeta and 13 Jbeta primers. Using immunoSEQ multiplex PCR, the repertoire was profiled, and TCRdb retains in-frame clones only, with some absent. The profile shows about 140,000 clones, nearly 70% of them singletons. Study findings and constraints: Sequences of the TCR beta chain were said to predict the HLA-A and HLA-B alleles of most subjects accurately. Analysis performed later showed TCR beta chains linked to HLA being more clonally expanded than equally common others. Donors were assumed by presence/absence analyses to have roughly uniform sequencing depth.

A note on this clone: Its antigen is still unknown.

The chain carries TRBV7-8 and TRBJ2-1, with D possibly being TRBD2 (6 bases). This clonotype was obtained from a man aged 25 to 40 in good health and CMV-seropositive. The sequenced material came from PBMCs. CDR3 region: CASSLVGSRYNEQFF. The CDR3 DNA is TGTGCCAGCAGCTTAGTCGGGAGTCGGTACAATGAGCAGTTCTTC.